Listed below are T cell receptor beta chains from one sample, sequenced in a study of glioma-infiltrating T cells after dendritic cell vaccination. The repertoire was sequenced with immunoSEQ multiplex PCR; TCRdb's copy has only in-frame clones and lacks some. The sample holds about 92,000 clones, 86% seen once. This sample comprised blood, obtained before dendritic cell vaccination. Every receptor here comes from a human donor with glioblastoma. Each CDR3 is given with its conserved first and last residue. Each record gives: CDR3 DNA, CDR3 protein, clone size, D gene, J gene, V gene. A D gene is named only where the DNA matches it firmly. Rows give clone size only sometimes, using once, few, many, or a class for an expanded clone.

cdr3_nt: TGTGCCAGCAGGAATCCGACAGGGCTCCCTGCCGAAGCTTTCTTT
cdr3_aa: CASRNPTGLPAEAFF
clone_size: .
d_call: TRBD1
j_call: TRBJ1-1
v_call: TRBV2

cdr3_nt: TGTGCCAGCAGCGTGGGGGCCGATAACTCTGGAAACACCATATATTTT
cdr3_aa: CASSVGADNSGNTIYF
clone_size: .
d_call: .
j_call: TRBJ1-3
v_call: TRBV9

cdr3_nt: TGTGCCAGCAGCGTAGTTTCTAGCGGCAATGAGCAGTTCTTC
cdr3_aa: CASSVVSSGNEQFF
clone_size: .
d_call: TRBD2
j_call: TRBJ2-1
v_call: TRBV9

cdr3_nt: TGTGCCAGCAGCGCCTCATTCCGGGCTAGCAAGGATGAGCAGTTCTTC
cdr3_aa: CASSASFRASKDEQFF
clone_size: .
d_call: .
j_call: TRBJ2-1
v_call: TRBV9

cdr3_nt: TGCGCCAGCAGCTTGGAGCCAAGGGGGGGTCGAGAGACCCAGTACTTC
cdr3_aa: CASSLEPRGGRETQYF
clone_size: .
d_call: .
j_call: TRBJ2-5
v_call: TRBV5-1

cdr3_nt: TGTGCCAGCAGGACCGGGACTAGCGGGGGGGGGACCGCTAGTAAGACGCAGTATTTT
cdr3_aa: CASRTGTSGGGTASKTQYF
clone_size: once
d_call: TRBD2
j_call: TRBJ2-3
v_call: TRBV5-6

cdr3_nt: TGTGCCAGCAGTGAACCACTAGCGGGGGGGCCGAGGGATACGCAGTATTTT
cdr3_aa: CASSEPLAGGPRDTQYF
clone_size: once
d_call: TRBD2
j_call: TRBJ2-3
v_call: TRBV6-1

cdr3_nt: TGTGCCAGCAGTTTCGGTTACAATGAGCAGTTCTTC
cdr3_aa: CASSFGYNEQFF
clone_size: once
d_call: .
j_call: TRBJ2-1
v_call: TRBV27

cdr3_nt: TGTGCCAGCAGCTTGATAGGGGGCCCTAGCGAGCAGTACTTC
cdr3_aa: CASSLIGGPSEQYF
clone_size: .
d_call: TRBD1
j_call: TRBJ2-7
v_call: TRBV5-4

cdr3_nt: TGTGCCAGCTCACCACCGTCCGGGACAGGGGAAACATGGAAGAGCACCTTC
cdr3_aa: CASSPPSGTGETWKSTF
clone_size: .
d_call: TRBD1
j_call: TRBJ1-2
v_call: TRBV18

cdr3_nt: TGCGCCAGCAGCTTCTCGACAGGGAACTCCTACGAGCAGTACTTC
cdr3_aa: CASSFSTGNSYEQYF
clone_size: .
d_call: TRBD1
j_call: TRBJ2-7
v_call: TRBV5-1

cdr3_nt: TGTGCCAGCAGTGTCGTGGGAGGGGAGGGCACTGAAGCTTTCTTT
cdr3_aa: CASSVVGGEGTEAFF
clone_size: many
d_call: .
j_call: TRBJ1-1
v_call: TRBV6-4

cdr3_nt: TGTGCCACCAGCACGCGGACAGGGGCCTATGGCTACACCTTC
cdr3_aa: CATSTRTGAYGYTF
clone_size: .
d_call: TRBD1
j_call: TRBJ1-2
v_call: TRBV15

cdr3_nt: TGTGCCAGCAGCCCCGGGCCGGGGGGGCGGGAGACCCAGTACTTC
cdr3_aa: CASSPGPGGRETQYF
clone_size: .
d_call: TRBD2
j_call: TRBJ2-5
v_call: TRBV7-7

cdr3_nt: TGTGCCAGCAGCCAAGCCCCGGGACAGGGTACCTCGAACACCGGGGAGCTGTTTTTT
cdr3_aa: CASSQAPGQGTSNTGELFF
clone_size: .
d_call: TRBD1
j_call: TRBJ2-2
v_call: TRBV4-2

cdr3_nt: TGTGCCAGCAGTTATTCTGAAACAGCAACTAATGAAAAACTGTTTTTT
cdr3_aa: CASSYSETATNEKLFF
clone_size: .
d_call: .
j_call: TRBJ1-4
v_call: TRBV6-5

cdr3_nt: TGTGCCAGCAGCTTTGGGTCGACTAGCGGGAGGGCCTACGAGCAGTACTTC
cdr3_aa: CASSFGSTSGRAYEQYF
clone_size: .
d_call: TRBD2
j_call: TRBJ2-7
v_call: TRBV5-4

cdr3_nt: TGTGCCAGCAGCGCACTCACAGATACGCAGTATTTT
cdr3_aa: CASSALTDTQYF
clone_size: once
d_call: .
j_call: TRBJ2-3
v_call: TRBV9